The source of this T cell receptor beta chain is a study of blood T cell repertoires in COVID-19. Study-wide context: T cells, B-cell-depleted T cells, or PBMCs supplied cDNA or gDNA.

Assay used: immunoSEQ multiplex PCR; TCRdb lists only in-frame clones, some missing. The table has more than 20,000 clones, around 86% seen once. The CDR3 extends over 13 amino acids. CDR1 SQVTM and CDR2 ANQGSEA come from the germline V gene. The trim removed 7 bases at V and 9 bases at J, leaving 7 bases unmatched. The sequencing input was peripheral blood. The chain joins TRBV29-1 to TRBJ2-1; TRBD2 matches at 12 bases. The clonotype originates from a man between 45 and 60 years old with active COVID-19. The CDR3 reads CSAGTSGRVEQFF. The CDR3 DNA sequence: TGCAGCGCCGGGACTAGCGGGCGGGTTGAGCAGTTCTTC.